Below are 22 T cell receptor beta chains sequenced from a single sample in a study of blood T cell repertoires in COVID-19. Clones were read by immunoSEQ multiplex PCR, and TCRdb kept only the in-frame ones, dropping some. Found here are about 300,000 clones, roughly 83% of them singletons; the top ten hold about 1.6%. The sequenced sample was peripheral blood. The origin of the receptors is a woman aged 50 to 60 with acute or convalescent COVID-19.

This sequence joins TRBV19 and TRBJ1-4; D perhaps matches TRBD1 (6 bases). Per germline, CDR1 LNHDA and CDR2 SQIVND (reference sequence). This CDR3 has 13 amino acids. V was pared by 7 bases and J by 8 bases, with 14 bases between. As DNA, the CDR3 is TGTGCCAGTAATCAGGGGCATGGGGAAAAACTGTTTTTT. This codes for CASNQGHGEKLFF.

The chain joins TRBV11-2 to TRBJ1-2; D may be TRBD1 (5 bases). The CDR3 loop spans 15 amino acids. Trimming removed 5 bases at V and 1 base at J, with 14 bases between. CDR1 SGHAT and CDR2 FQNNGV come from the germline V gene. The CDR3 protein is CASSPWGDSNYGYTF. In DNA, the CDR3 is TGTGCCAGCAGCCCCTGGGGCGACAGTAACTATGGCTACACCTTC.

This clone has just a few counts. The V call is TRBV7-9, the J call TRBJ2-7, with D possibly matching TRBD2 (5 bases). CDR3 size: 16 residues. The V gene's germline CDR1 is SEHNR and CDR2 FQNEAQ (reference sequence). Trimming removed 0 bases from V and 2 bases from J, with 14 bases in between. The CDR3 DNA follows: TGTGCCAGCAGCTTAGCTCCCCAGAGGGATCCCTACGAGCAGTACTTC. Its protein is CASSLAPQRDPYEQYF. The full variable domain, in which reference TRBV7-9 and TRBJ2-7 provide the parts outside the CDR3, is DTGVSQNPRHKITKRGQNVTFRCDPISEHNRLYWYRQTLGQGPEFLTYFQNEAQLEKSRLLSDRFSAERPKGSFSTLEIQRTEQGDSAMYLCASSLAPQRDPYEQYFGPGTRLTVT.

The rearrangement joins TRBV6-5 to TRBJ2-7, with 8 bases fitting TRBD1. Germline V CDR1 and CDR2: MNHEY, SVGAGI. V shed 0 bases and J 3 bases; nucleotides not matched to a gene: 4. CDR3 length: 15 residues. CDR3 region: CASSYSNRGFYEQYF. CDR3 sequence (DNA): TGTGCCAGCAGTTACTCGAACAGGGGGTTCTACGAGCAGTACTTC.

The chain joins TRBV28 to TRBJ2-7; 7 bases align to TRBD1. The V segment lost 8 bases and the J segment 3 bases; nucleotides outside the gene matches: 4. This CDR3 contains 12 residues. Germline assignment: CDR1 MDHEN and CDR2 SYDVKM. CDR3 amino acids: CASYTGDYEQYF. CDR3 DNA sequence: TGTGCCAGCTATACAGGGGACTACGAGCAGTACTTC.

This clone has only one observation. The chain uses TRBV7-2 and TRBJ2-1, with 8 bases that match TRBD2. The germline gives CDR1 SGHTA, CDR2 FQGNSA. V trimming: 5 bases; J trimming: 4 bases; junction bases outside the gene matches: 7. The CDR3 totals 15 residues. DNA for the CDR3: TGTGCCAGCAGCGCGGGACTAGGGTCTTACAATGAGCAGTTCTTC. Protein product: CASSAGLGSYNEQFF.

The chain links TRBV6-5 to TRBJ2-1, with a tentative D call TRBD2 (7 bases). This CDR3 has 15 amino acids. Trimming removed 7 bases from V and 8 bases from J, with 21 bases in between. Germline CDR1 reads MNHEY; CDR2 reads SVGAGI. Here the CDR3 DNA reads TGTGCCAGCACCACCGTCGTAGGGGGGAGGGATGAGCAGTTCTTC. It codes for CASTTVVGGRDEQFF.

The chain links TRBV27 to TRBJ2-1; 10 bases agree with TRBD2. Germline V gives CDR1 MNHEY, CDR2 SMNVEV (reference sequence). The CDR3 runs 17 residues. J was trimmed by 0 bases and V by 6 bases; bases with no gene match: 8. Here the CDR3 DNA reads TGTGCCAGCAGCGCAACTAGCGGGGATCCCTCCTACAATGAGCAGTTCTTC. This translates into CASSATSGDPSYNEQFF.

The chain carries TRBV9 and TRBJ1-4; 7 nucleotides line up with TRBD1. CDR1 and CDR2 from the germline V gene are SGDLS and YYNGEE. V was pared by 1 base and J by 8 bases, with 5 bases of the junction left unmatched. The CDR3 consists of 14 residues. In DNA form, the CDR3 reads TGTGCCAGCAGCGTACAGGGGGGCGAGGAAAAACTGTTTTTT. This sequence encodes CASSVQGGEEKLFF.

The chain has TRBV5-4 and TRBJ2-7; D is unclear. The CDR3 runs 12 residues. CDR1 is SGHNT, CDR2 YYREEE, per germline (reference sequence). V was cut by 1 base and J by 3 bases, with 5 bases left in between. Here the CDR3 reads CASSLPSYEQYF. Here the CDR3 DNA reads TGTGCCAGCAGCTTGCCGAGCTACGAGCAGTACTTC.

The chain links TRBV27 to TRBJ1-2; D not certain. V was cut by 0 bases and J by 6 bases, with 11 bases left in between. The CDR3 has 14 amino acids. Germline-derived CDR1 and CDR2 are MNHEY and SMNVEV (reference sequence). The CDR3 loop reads CASSLSWERNGYTF. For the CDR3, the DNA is TGTGCCAGCAGTTTATCCTGGGAGAGGAATGGCTACACCTTC.

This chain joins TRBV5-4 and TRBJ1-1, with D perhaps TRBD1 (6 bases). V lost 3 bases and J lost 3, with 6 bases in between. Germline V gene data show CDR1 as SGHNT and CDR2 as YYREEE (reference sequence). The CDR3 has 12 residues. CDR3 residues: CASSSGDTEAFF. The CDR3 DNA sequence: TGTGCCAGCAGCTCAGGGGACACTGAAGCTTTCTTT.

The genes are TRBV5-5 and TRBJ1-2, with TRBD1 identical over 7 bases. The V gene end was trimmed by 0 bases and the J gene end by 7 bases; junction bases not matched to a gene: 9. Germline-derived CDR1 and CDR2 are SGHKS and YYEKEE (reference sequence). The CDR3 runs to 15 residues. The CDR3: CASSLVGGGGFGYTF. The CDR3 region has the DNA TGTGCCAGCAGCTTGGTCGGAGGGGGCGGCTTTGGCTACACCTTC.

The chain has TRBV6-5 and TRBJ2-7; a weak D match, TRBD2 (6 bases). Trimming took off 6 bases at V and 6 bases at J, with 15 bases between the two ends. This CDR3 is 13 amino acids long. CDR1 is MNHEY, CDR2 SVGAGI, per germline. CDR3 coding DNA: TGTGCCAGCAGCGAGCTTCGGGGGATCGAGCAGTACTTC. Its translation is CASSELRGIEQYF.

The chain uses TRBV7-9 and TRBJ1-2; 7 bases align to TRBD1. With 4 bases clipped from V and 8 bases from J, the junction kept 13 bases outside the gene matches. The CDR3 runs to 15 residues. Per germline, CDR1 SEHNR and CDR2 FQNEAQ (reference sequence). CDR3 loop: CASSSPDREVNGYTF. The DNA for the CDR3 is TGTGCCAGCAGCTCCCCCGACAGGGAGGTAAACGGCTACACCTTC.

The CDR3 bases are TGCGCCAGCCTGCCCAGCGGGAGGGGTTTCGGCGGGAAAAGCGAGTACGAGCAGTACTTC. Its translation: CASLPSGRGFGGKSEYEQYF. This sequence joins TRBV10-2 and TRBJ2-7, with 10 bases identical to TRBD2. This CDR3 has 20 residues. CDR1 is WSHSY, CDR2 SAAADI, per germline. Germline trimming cut 8 bases from V and 4 bases from J; bases unmatched to any gene: 26.

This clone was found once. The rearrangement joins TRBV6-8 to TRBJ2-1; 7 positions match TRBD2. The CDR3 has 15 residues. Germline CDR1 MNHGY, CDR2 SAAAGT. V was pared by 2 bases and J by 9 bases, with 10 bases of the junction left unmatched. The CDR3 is CASSYPDGGFGEQFF. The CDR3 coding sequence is TGTGCCAGCAGTTACCCTGACGGGGGGTTTGGTGAGCAGTTCTTC.

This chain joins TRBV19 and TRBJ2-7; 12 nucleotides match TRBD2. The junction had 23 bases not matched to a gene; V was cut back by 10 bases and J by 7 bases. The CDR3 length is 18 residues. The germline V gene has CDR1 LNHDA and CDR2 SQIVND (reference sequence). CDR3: CAISSRPDPTSGSGEQYF. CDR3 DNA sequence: TGTGCCATTTCCTCTCGACCCGACCCGACTAGCGGGAGTGGGGAGCAGTACTTC.

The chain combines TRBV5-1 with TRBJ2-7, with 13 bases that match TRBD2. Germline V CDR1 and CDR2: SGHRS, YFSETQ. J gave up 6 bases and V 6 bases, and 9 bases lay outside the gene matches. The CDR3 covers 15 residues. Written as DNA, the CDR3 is TGCGCCAGCAAGGGACTAGCGGGACCTGCCTCCGAGCAGTACTTC. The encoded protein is CASKGLAGPASEQYF.

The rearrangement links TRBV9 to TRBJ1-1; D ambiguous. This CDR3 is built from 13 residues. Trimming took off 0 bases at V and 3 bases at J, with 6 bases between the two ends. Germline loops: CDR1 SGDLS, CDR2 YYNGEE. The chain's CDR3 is CASSVDEDTEAFF. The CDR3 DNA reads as TGTGCCAGCAGCGTAGACGAGGACACTGAAGCTTTCTTT.

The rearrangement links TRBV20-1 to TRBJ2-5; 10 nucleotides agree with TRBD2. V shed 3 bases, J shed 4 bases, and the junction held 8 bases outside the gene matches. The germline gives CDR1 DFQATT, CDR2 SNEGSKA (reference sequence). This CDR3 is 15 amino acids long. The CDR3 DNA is TGCAGTGCTAGTAATAGCGGGAGGTCTGGAGAGACCCAGTACTTC. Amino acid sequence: CSASNSGRSGETQYF.

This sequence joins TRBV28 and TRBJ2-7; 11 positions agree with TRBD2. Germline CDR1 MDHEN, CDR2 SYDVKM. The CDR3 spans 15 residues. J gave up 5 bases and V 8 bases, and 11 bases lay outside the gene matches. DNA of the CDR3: TGTGCCAGCTCTTACTTTACTAGCGGGAGTGACGAGCAGTACTTC. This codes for CASSYFTSGSDEQYF.